A single sample gave rise to the 17 T cell receptor beta chains below, sequenced in a study of shared clonotypes between healthy human individuals. CD45RO negativity and positive selection for CCR7 defined naive CD8 cells, a population that excluded terminally differentiated effector memory CD45RA+ cells. Libraries were prepared by immunoSEQ multiplex PCR; TCRdb keeps only in-frame clonotypes and omits some of them. This table has 630,000 or so clones, 95% to 98% appearing once. Sequences were obtained from naive CD8+ T cells sorted from blood. Source of these receptors: a man aged 25-45 years in good health.

Remarks on this clone: The sample holds other DNA sequences that translate to the same CDR3. The chain combines TRBV5-1 with TRBJ2-5, with 8 positions matching TRBD1. In germline, CDR1 is SGHRS, CDR2 YFSETQ. The CDR3 is 14 amino acids. Trimming cost V 3 bases and J 2 bases; bases outside gene matches: 3. In DNA form, the CDR3 reads TGCGCCAGCAGCTCCGGACAGGGACAAGAGACCCAGTACTTC. Encoded protein: CASSSGQGQETQYF.

The chain is built from TRBV11-1 and TRBJ2-7, with TRBD1 as a possible D gene (6 bases). This CDR3 has 15 amino acids. Trimming shortened V by 5 bases and J by 2 bases, and 16 bases separated the two germline ends. CDR1 and CDR2 (germline): SGHAT, FQDESV (reference sequence). The CDR3 here is CASSQTPGVAYEQYF. CDR3 coding DNA: TGTGCCAGCAGCCAGACCCCAGGGGTGGCCTACGAGCAGTACTTC.

The CDR3 nucleotides are TGTGCCACTAATAGGGGCATCCTTAATGAAAAACTGTTTTTT. Translated: CATNRGILNEKLFF. The chain carries TRBV28 and TRBJ1-4; a possible D gene is TRBD1 (5 bases). This CDR3 is 14 amino acids long. V was trimmed by 10 bases and J by 4 bases, leaving 16 bases between them. CDR1 MDHEN and CDR2 SYDVKM come from the germline V gene.

The J gene is TRBJ2-1, the V gene TRBV7-9; TRBD2 aligns across 12 bases. The germline gives CDR1 SEHNR, CDR2 FQNEAQ (reference sequence). This CDR3 has 15 amino acids. Trimming took 2 bases from V and 7 from J; bases not matched to a gene: 3. The CDR3 region has the DNA TGTGCCAGCAGCTTACTAGCGGGAGGGCCTAATGAGCAGTTCTTC. Translating it yields CASSLLAGGPNEQFF.

The sample holds one count of this clone. V and J are TRBV7-9 and TRBJ1-2; 7 positions agree with TRBD1. This CDR3 is built from 12 residues. The germline gives CDR1 SEHNR, CDR2 FQNEAQ (reference sequence). Trimming removed 5 bases from V and 8 bases from J; junction bases left unmatched: 5. Here the CDR3 reads CASSGQDLGYTF. The CDR3 DNA reads TGTGCCAGCAGCGGACAGGACTTGGGCTACACCTTC.

The table lists this clone with a few counts. This chain uses TRBV19 with TRBJ1-2; TRBD1 agrees at 9 bases. Germline lookup yields CDR1 LNHDA and CDR2 SQIVND (reference sequence). The V and J ends lost 5 bases and 8 bases, in that order; junction bases with no gene match: 9. CDR3 length: 14 residues. This chain's CDR3 is CASSAATGGYGYTF. CDR3 DNA sequence: TGTGCCAGTAGTGCAGCGACAGGGGGTTACGGCTACACCTTC. The full variable domain, rest sourced from reference TRBV19 and TRBJ1-2, is DGGITQSPKYLFRKEGQNVTLSCEQNLNHDAMYWYRQDPGQGLRLIYYSQIVNDFQKGDIAEGYSVSREKKESFPLTVTSAQKNPTAFYLCASSAATGGYGYTFGSGTRLTVV.

The CDR3 DNA is TGTGCCAGCAGCTTGCCCCCAGGGTTCGAGCAGTACTTC. Amino acids: CASSLPPGFEQYF. The genes are TRBV5-6 and TRBJ2-7, with a tentative D call TRBD1 (5 bases). V was cut by 1 base and J by 6 bases, with 11 bases left in between. CDR1 is SGHDT and CDR2 is YYEEEE in the germline V gene. CDR3 length: 13 amino acids.

The chain has TRBV9 and TRBJ2-5, with 12 nucleotides matching TRBD2. V shed 3 bases and J 4 bases; nucleotides not matched to a gene: 4. The germline V gene encodes CDR1 SGDLS and CDR2 YYNGEE. This CDR3 spans 15 amino acids. CDR3 sequence: CASSAEGLAGETQYF. In nucleotides, the CDR3 is TGTGCCAGCAGCGCAGAGGGACTAGCGGGAGAGACCCAGTACTTC.

Note on this clone: The same CDR3 arises from other DNA sequences in this sample as well. This chain connects TRBV6-5 to TRBJ2-1; D might be TRBD2 (5 bases). The CDR3 has 12 amino acids. The germline V gene encodes CDR1 MNHEY and CDR2 SVGAGI. V was pared by 2 bases and J by 9 bases, with 8 bases between. The CDR3, as DNA: TGTGCCAGCAGTTACCCCGGAGGTGAGCAGTTCTTC. The encoded protein is CASSYPGGEQFF.

The rearrangement links TRBV29-1 to TRBJ1-2; D is uncertain. The CDR3 totals 14 residues. Germline V gives CDR1 SQVTM, CDR2 ANQGSEA. Trimming shortened V by 5 bases and J by 8 bases, and 21 bases separated the two germline ends. The CDR3 nucleotides read TGCAGCGTTTTTGTCCCAGGAGGGCAAAAAGGCTACACCTTC. Encoded protein: CSVFVPGGQKGYTF.

The CDR3 region has the DNA TGCAGCGTTGTCGACAGGGGGAATATTGGCTACACCTTC. Translated: CSVVDRGNIGYTF. V gene TRBV29-1 combines with J gene TRBJ1-2; 9 positions match TRBD1. The CDR3 totals 13 residues. Losses at the gene ends were 4 bases for V and 7 bases for J; bases not matched to a gene: 7. Looked up from germline, CDR1 is SQVTM and CDR2 is ANQGSEA.

This chain connects TRBV29-1 to TRBJ2-7; TRBD1 matches at 9 bases. CDR3 length equals 15 residues. CDR1 SQVTM and CDR2 ANQGSEA come from the germline V gene. With V trimmed by 1 base and J by 0 bases, 4 bases remained unmatched. The CDR3 region is CSVEGWTGASYEQYF. CDR3 nucleotides: TGCAGCGTTGAAGGGTGGACAGGGGCCTCCTACGAGCAGTACTTC.

The chain recombines TRBV27 with TRBJ2-1; 12 positions agree with TRBD1. Germline V gene lookup returns CDR1 MNHEY and CDR2 SMNVEV (reference sequence). The V gene end was trimmed by 5 bases and the J gene end by 9 bases; junction bases not matched to a gene: 5. CDR3 length: 14 amino acids. The CDR3 loop is CASSLGQGASEQFF. The CDR3 region has the DNA TGTGCCAGCAGTCTGGGACAGGGGGCGAGTGAGCAGTTCTTC.

The gene calls are TRBV28 and TRBJ1-5; D unclear. The CDR3 is 14 residues long. Deletions cut 5 bases from V and 7 bases from J, with 15 bases between. The V gene's germline CDR1 is MDHEN and CDR2 SYDVKM. CDR3 in amino acids: CASSPLRGGQPQHF. The DNA of the CDR3 is TGTGCCAGCAGTCCCCTACGGGGAGGACAGCCCCAGCATTTT.

The chain is built from TRBV7-2 and TRBJ2-3; perhaps TRBD2 as D (6 bases). Deletions cut 3 bases from V and 2 bases from J, with 18 bases between. This CDR3 comprises 17 residues. In germline, CDR1 is SGHTA, CDR2 FQGNSA. The CDR3, as DNA: TGTGCCAGCAGCTTCCCCCCGGGACTTACCCACACAGATACGCAGTATTTT. It specifies CASSFPPGLTHTDTQYF.

The chain carries TRBV9 and TRBJ2-7, with TRBD2 matching 7 bases. The CDR3 length is 14 residues. Germline lookup yields CDR1 SGDLS and CDR2 YYNGEE. J lost 5 bases, V lost 4 bases, and 9 bases had no gene match. CDR3 coding DNA: TGTGCCAGCAGCCTGGCCCATCGGGAGGACGAGCAGTACTTC. It yields the protein CASSLAHREDEQYF. Together with reference TRBV9 and TRBJ2-7, the CDR3 gives the full variable domain: DSGVTQTPKHLITATGQRVTLRCSPRSGDLSVYWYQQSLDQGLQFLIQYYNGEERAKGNILERFSAQQFPDLHSELNLSSLELGDSALYFCASSLAHREDEQYFGPGTRLTVT.

The chain has TRBV7-9 and TRBJ1-1, with D possibly being TRBD1 (5 bases). The V gene's germline CDR1 is SEHNR and CDR2 FQNEAQ (reference sequence). The ends were cut back, 4 bases at V and 7 bases at J, with 19 bases in the middle. The CDR3 runs 15 residues. The CDR3 sequence is CASSSLAGGVGEAFF. Written as DNA, the CDR3 is TGTGCCAGCAGCTCGTTAGCCGGGGGGGTAGGTGAAGCTTTCTTT.